Following are 20 T cell receptor beta chains from one sample sequenced in a study of control samples from healthy donors and cancer patients. The repertoire was sequenced with immunoSEQ multiplex PCR; TCRdb's copy has only in-frame clones and lacks some. The sample lists 55,000 to 85,000 clones, around 92% occurring once. The specimen sequenced was PBMCs. The origin of the receptors is a man aged 60 to 69 with lung cancer.

This chain uses TRBV7-9 with TRBJ2-2, with a tentative D call TRBD1 (5 bases). There are 13 residues in the CDR3. The V end was cut by 11 bases, the J end by 3 bases, with 13 bases between. The germline V gene encodes CDR1 SEHNR and CDR2 FQNEAQ (reference sequence). The CDR3: CAGRWGDTGELFF. The CDR3 DNA is TGTGCCGGAAGATGGGGCGACACCGGGGAGCTGTTTTTT.

The J gene is TRBJ2-3, the V gene TRBV6-5; tentatively, D is TRBD2 (5 bases). V was trimmed by 6 bases and J by 0 bases, leaving 13 bases between them. Germline assignment: CDR1 MNHEY and CDR2 SVGAGI. The length of the CDR3 is 15 residues. The CDR3 is CASSPDSLSTDTQYF. In DNA, the CDR3 is TGTGCCAGCAGCCCGGACTCGCTTAGCACAGATACGCAGTATTTT.

The chain combines TRBV14 with TRBJ2-4, with 9 positions matching TRBD1. The CDR3 contains 15 residues. V was clipped by 4 bases and J by 8 bases; unmatched bases: 9. Germline V gene lookup returns CDR1 SGHDN and CDR2 FVKESK. The CDR3 sequence is CASSRGTGNGDIQYF. The DNA for the CDR3 is TGTGCCAGCAGCCGGGGGACAGGGAATGGGGACATTCAGTACTTC.

Here the CDR3 DNA reads TGCGCCAGCAGTGACACCGGGACAGGGAACACTGAAGCTTTCTTT. This codes for CASSDTGTGNTEAFF. J is TRBJ1-1 and V is TRBV10-1; 8 bases agree with TRBD1. From germline, CDR1 is WNHNN and CDR2 SYGVQD (reference sequence). V was pared by 3 bases and J by 1 base, with 4 bases of the junction left unmatched. The CDR3 contains 15 residues.

This chain connects TRBV25-1 to TRBJ1-1; D is ambiguous. The CDR3 is made up of 11 amino acids. Trimming shortened V by 5 bases and J by 3 bases, and 4 bases separated the two germline ends. Per germline, CDR1 MGHDK and CDR2 SYGVNS. For the CDR3, the DNA is TGTGCCAGCAGTTACTACACTGAAGCTTTCTTT. Protein sequence: CASSYYTEAFF.

The J gene is TRBJ2-1, the V gene TRBV6-5; D unresolved. The CDR3 loop spans 14 amino acids. V lost 7 bases and J lost 2, with 12 bases in between. Germline V gene lookup returns CDR1 MNHEY and CDR2 SVGAGI. The CDR3 here is CASTDVPAYNEQFF. DNA for the CDR3: TGTGCCAGCACAGACGTACCTGCCTACAATGAGCAGTTCTTC.

The genes are TRBV6-1 and TRBJ2-1, with D unresolved. V was trimmed by 1 base and J by 0 bases, leaving 7 bases between them. CDR3 length: 15 amino acids. Germline values: CDR1 MNHNS, CDR2 SASEGT. CDR3 DNA: TGTGCCAGCAGTGAAGTGCGTAGCTCCTACAATGAGCAGTTCTTC. Its protein product is CASSEVRSSYNEQFF.

The chain combines TRBV6-6 with TRBJ1-4; TRBD1 aligns across 11 bases. Germline V gene lookup returns CDR1 MNHNY and CDR2 SVGAGI (reference sequence). The CDR3 contains 14 residues. V gave up 2 bases and J gave up 8 bases; unmatched junction bases: 1. In nucleotides, the CDR3 is TGTGCCAGCAGTTACCGGGACAGGGGGGAAAAACTGTTTTTT. The encoded protein is CASSYRDRGEKLFF.

This chain joins TRBV30 and TRBJ2-7, with D perhaps matching TRBD2 (6 bases). CDR1 and CDR2 (germline): GTSNPN, SVGIG (reference sequence). The CDR3 is 14 amino acids. Trimming took off 3 bases at V and 2 bases at J, with 14 bases between the two ends. CDR3 sequence: CAWRRDQPPYEQYV. CDR3 nucleotide sequence: TGTGCCTGGAGGCGGGACCAACCACCCTACGAGCAGTACGTC.

CDR3: CASSSNSGAGYTF. As DNA, the CDR3 is TGTGCCAGCAGCTCAAACTCAGGGGCTGGCTACACCTTC. This chain joins TRBV7-9 and TRBJ1-2, with TRBD1 as a possible D gene (6 bases). Germline-derived CDR1 and CDR2 are SEHNR and FQNEAQ (reference sequence). Trimming pared 4 bases from V and 7 bases from J, leaving 13 bases between. The CDR3 is 13 residues long.

This sequence joins TRBV5-4 and TRBJ2-5; D is undetermined. This CDR3 comprises 14 residues. Germline V lookup: CDR1 SGHNT, CDR2 YYREEE (reference sequence). Trimming stripped 3 bases from V and 5 bases from J, with 14 bases between. For the CDR3, the DNA is TGTGCCAGCAGCTCCAAATTAGACGGGGAGACCCAGTACTTC. This gives the protein CASSSKLDGETQYF.

The chain has TRBV2 and TRBJ1-1; TRBD1 matches 8 bases. CDR1 SNHLY and CDR2 FYNNEI come from the germline V gene. V gave up 2 bases and J gave up 5 bases; unmatched junction bases: 7. The CDR3 totals 15 residues. CDR3 loop: CASSEFGQGGTEAFF. In DNA form, the CDR3 reads TGTGCCAGCAGTGAATTCGGACAGGGTGGGACTGAAGCTTTCTTT.

The rearrangement uses TRBV9 and TRBJ2-1; 8 nucleotides match TRBD2. CDR3 length: 14 amino acids. The trim removed 7 bases at V and 2 bases at J, leaving 5 bases unmatched. Germline values: CDR1 SGDLS, CDR2 YYNGEE. The CDR3: CASDPGGAYNEQFF. For the CDR3, the DNA is TGTGCCAGCGACCCGGGGGGGGCCTACAATGAGCAGTTCTTC.

Concerning this clone: This sample also contains other DNA sequences that code for the same CDR3. V gene TRBV18 combines with J gene TRBJ2-3; the D is unclear. Between the trimmed V and J ends, which lost 2 bases and 3 bases, there was a span of 3 bases. This CDR3 comprises 12 residues. CDR1 is KGHSH and CDR2 is LQKENI in the germline V gene. CDR3 in DNA: TGTGCCAGCTCACCATCGACAGATACGCAGTATTTT. Residues: CASSPSTDTQYF.

This chain connects TRBV24-1 to TRBJ2-3; TRBD1 matches 9 bases. This CDR3 is built from 18 residues. Germline V gene lookup returns CDR1 KGHDR and CDR2 SFDVKD. The V and J ends lost 3 bases and 3 bases, in that order; junction bases with no gene match: 12. The CDR3 reads CATSDPSRTGVSTDTQYF. CDR3 bases: TGTGCCACCAGTGATCCATCAAGGACAGGGGTGTCGACAGATACGCAGTATTTT.

With respect to this clone: Germline and junction disagree at one end, which may indicate a read error. The chain carries TRBV7-9 and TRBJ1-1, with D possibly matching TRBD1 (6 bases). Germline CDR1 SEHNR, CDR2 FQNEAQ (reference sequence). CDR3 length: 14 residues. The CDR3: CASSLAGVETEAFF. The CDR3 nucleotides are TGTGCCAGCAGCCTAGCAGGGGTAGAGACTGAAGCTTTCTTT. The full variable domain, with the rest looked up from reference TRBV7-9 and TRBJ1-1, is DTGVSQNPRHKITKRGQNVTFRCDPISEHNRLYWYRQTLGQGPEFLTYFQNEAQLEKSRLLSDRFSAERPKGSFSTLEIQRTEQGDSAMYLCASSLAGVETEAFFGQGTRLTVV.

The genes are TRBV5-5 and TRBJ1-4; D is possibly TRBD1 (5 bases). The CDR3 is 14 amino acids. Between the trimmed V and J ends, which lost 3 bases and 6 bases, there was a span of 12 bases. Germline CDR1 reads SGHKS; CDR2 reads YYEKEE (reference sequence). CDR3 residues: CASSSDGTDEKLFF. The CDR3 DNA reads as TGTGCCAGCAGCTCGGATGGGACCGATGAAAAACTGTTTTTT.

The chain joins TRBV5-1 to TRBJ1-4, with D possibly matching TRBD1 (5 bases). CDR3 length: 16 residues. Per germline, CDR1 SGHRS and CDR2 YFSETQ. V shed 1 base and J shed 4 bases, with 14 bases lying between them. This CDR3 reads CASSLYGTEDNEKLFF. The CDR3 coding sequence is TGCGCCAGCAGCTTGTACGGGACTGAAGATAATGAAAAACTGTTTTTT.

This clone showed up just a few times. This chain joins TRBV29-1 and TRBJ1-2; 7 bases are shared with TRBD1. The CDR3 has 13 amino acids. Germline CDR1 and CDR2: SQVTM and ANQGSEA. With V trimmed by 6 bases and J by 4 bases, 8 bases remained unmatched. DNA of the CDR3: TGCAGCGTCGATCAGGGGGTCGGCTATGGCTACACCTTC. This sequence encodes CSVDQGVGYGYTF. The whole variable domain, filled in from reference TRBV29-1 and TRBJ1-2, reads SAVISQKPSRDICQRGTSLTIQCQVDSQVTMMFWYRQQPGQSLTLIATANQGSEATYESGFVIDKFPISRPNLTFSTLTVSNMSPEDSSIYLCSVDQGVGYGYTFGSGTRLTVV.

The chain employs TRBV6-5 and TRBJ1-2, with 8 nucleotides matching TRBD1. Germline lookup yields CDR1 MNHEY and CDR2 SVGAGI. V dropped 6 bases and J dropped 7; count of bases not matched to a gene: 7. The CDR3 is 13 residues long. DNA for the CDR3: TGTGCCAGCAGACGAGACAGGGGAATTGGCTACACCTTC. Residues: CASRRDRGIGYTF.